This TCR beta chain was recovered during a study of CD8 T cells in ankylosing spondylitis. Regarding the study as a whole: Existing reports had already noted some motif variants in reactive arthritis synovial fluid and blood. Blood of patients with ankylosing spondylitis appeared to be characterized by a TCR beta motif of about eight highly homologous variants.

Quantitative 5'-RACE with molecular barcodes produced the TCR beta libraries. Each CDR3 protein gets one entry after TCRdb re-called the 5' RACE reads with MiXCR. The sample records 150,000 to 200,000 distinct CDR3 sequences, around 17% being singletons. This clonotype was recorded at least ten times. No antigen is known for it. CDR3 size: 12 residues. V lost 7 bases and J 4 bases, leaving 8 bases between the germline ends. CDR1 KGHDR and CDR2 SFDVKD come from the germline V gene. The TCR sequence derives from a male donor with ankylosing spondylitis or in good health (not recorded which). J is TRBJ2-3 and V is TRBV24-1; D may be TRBD2 (5 bases). Sequenced material: blood, either unsorted or a sorted T cell fraction (not recorded which). CDR3 DNA: TGTGCCACCAGCGGGATGGCAGATACGCAGTATTTT. Encoded protein: CATSGMADTQYF.